The entry below describes one T cell receptor beta chain. Its cognate antigen has yet to be identified. No clone much larger than this one lies a single base away; base qualities are absent. The data were taken from a study of blood T cell repertoires in COVID-19 (dated by TCRdb to the early 2020s). Regarding the study in general: Samples covering the acute and convalescent phases of COVID-19 were provided by collaborators in the United States, Italy and Spain. Nearly every sample came with metadata listing a de-identified subject ID, COVID-19 status, age in years and sex. The material from the prospective study consisted of cDNA or gDNA derived from T cells, B-cell-depleted T cells, or PBMCs. Where available, HLA class I and class II types were taken from metadata supplied by the sample provider and were not determined by assay-based typing. Deeply sampled blood TCRbeta repertoires from subjects exposed to, actively infected with, or recovered from COVID-19 were included in the dataset. The repertoires were made available in a free public database intended to serve as a resource for research on the immune response to SARS-CoV-2. The samples were drawn from the first 160 participants of the ongoing ImmuneRACE study and from 950 to 1,500 subjects provided by 6 global collaborators. General findings and caveats noted by the study authors: The amount of clinical and demographic metadata varied by source and participant and was provided uncurated.

In Seattle, one collaborating source enrolled patients while the infection was active and tracked those patients longitudinally over the course of disease. Each collaborating institution followed its own protocols to collect whole blood in K2EDTA tubes. For TCRbeta analysis, collaborators shipped samples in one of three forms: frozen whole blood, isolated PBMCs, or DNA extracted from either of those sample types. The immunoSEQ Assay, a bias-controlled multiplex PCR, was used to amplify TCRbeta CDR3 regions from genomic DNA. The study's processing was this. Nucleated cell counts per sample were estimated from amplification of reference gene primers within the assay. To quantify the absolute abundance of each unique TCRbeta CDR3 rearrangement, sequence reads were collapsed and filtered. For each sample, productive Simpson clonality was calculated by taking the square root of Simpson's diversity index across productive rearrangements. Entries here come from immuneACCESS through TCRdb and include only in-frame sequences with V and J called. Some clones fail to appear in such tables; in the studies checked, an unresolved V gene covers under half of the shortfall, and the cause of the remainder is unknown. V and J calls and clone size are as listed in that table; D and trimming were resolved from the DNA. For this sample the table gives fewer than 250,000 clones, of which roughly 80% were detected only once. The ten largest clonotypes hold approximately 8% of the sample.

From V the trimming removes 7 bases and from J it removes 6 bases, while the gene matches leave 9 bases of the junction unaccounted for. CDR3 length: 15 amino acids, cysteine to phenylalanine. CDR3 DNA only is kept here, 45 bases in frame from base 1. The germline V gene supplies CDR1 MDHEN and CDR2 SYDVKM. The chain is assembled from TRBV28 and TRBJ2-2; 9 nucleotides in the junction match TRBD2. The sequencing input was peripheral blood. The TCR comes from a woman aged 60-75 years with COVID-19, enrolled during active disease. Here the CDR3 is given as CASTISGRRSGELFF. The DNA sequence is TGTGCCAGCACCATTAGCGGGAGACGGTCCGGGGAGCTGTTTTTT.